One and the same sample provided the 14 T cell receptor beta chains below, sequenced in a study of human T cells and chemical hapten exposure (dated by TCRdb to about 2021). The method behind the library was RACE. TCRdb records NextSeq 500 as the sequencer. TCRdb handled the public reads itself, with Q25 trimming in fastp and clone calling in MiXCR, and kept productive beta chains. Each entry is one CDR3 protein sequence, shown with its most common DNA and genes. This sample comprises 180,000 or so distinct CDR3 sequences, approximately 14% of them detected only once. The ten largest clonotypes hold about 1.7% of the sample. This specimen's time point label, per the study, means: patch test 1, 2 weeks after DPC sensitization. The sample's treatment or condition, from its label and the paper: therapeutic diphenylcyclopropenone sensitization with weekly scalp DPC. The sample was whole blood, taken in connection with sensitization to the hapten diphenylcyclopropenone (DPC). These receptors originate from a woman in her 30s with alopecia areata. Some clones in this sample may be carry-over from other donors' samples.

This chain joins TRBV9 and TRBJ2-5; D perhaps matches TRBD1 (6 bases). The germline gives CDR1 SGDLS, CDR2 YYNGEE. The CDR3 extends over 15 amino acids. Trimming stripped 0 bases from V and 0 bases from J, with 9 bases between. CDR3 nucleotides: TGTGCCAGCAGCGTAGTTGGGGACAACCAAGAGACCCAGTACTTC. This sequence encodes CASSVVGDNQETQYF.

This clonotype showed up just a few times. This rearrangement joins TRBV5-3 to TRBJ2-1; 9 bases are shared with TRBD2. TRBV5-3 counts as an open reading frame of uncertain function. With 2 bases clipped from V and 7 bases from J, the junction kept 10 bases outside the gene matches. This CDR3 spans 16 amino acids. CDR3 sequence reads: CARSFPQTSGQNEQFF. CDR3 in DNA: TGTGCCAGAAGCTTTCCACAGACTAGCGGACAGAATGAGCAGTTCTTC.

The V call is TRBV6-1, the J call TRBJ1-1; perhaps TRBD1 as D (6 bases). Germline CDR1 and CDR2: MNHNS and SASEGT. Trimming removed 1 base from V and 3 bases from J, with 15 bases in between. CDR3 length: 16 residues. CDR3 residues: CASSEGWAGGYTEAFF. CDR3 bases: TGTGCCAGCAGTGAAGGCTGGGCGGGGGGCTACACTGAAGCTTTCTTT.

A few counts support this clonotype. This chain uses TRBV7-9 with TRBJ1-5; 8 nucleotides line up with TRBD1. J gave up 2 bases and V 7 bases, and 4 bases lay outside the gene matches. This CDR3 contains 14 residues. CDR1 and CDR2 from the germline V gene are SEHNR and FQNEAQ (reference sequence). CDR3 residues: CASNAGQGNQPQHF. The CDR3 DNA is TGTGCCAGCAACGCGGGACAGGGCAATCAGCCCCAGCATTTT.

V is TRBV7-9 and J is TRBJ2-7; 9 positions agree with TRBD1. The CDR3 covers 16 residues. CDR1 and CDR2 (germline): SEHNR, FQNEAQ (reference sequence). Trimming cost V 5 bases and J 2 bases; bases outside gene matches: 10. The DNA of the CDR3 is TGTGCCAGCAGCCCGATACCGGGACAGGGAGCCTACGAGCAGTACTTC. Protein: CASSPIPGQGAYEQYF.

V gene TRBV6-2 or TRBV6-3 combines with J gene TRBJ2-1; TRBD2 agrees at 9 bases. The CDR3 spans 17 residues. V shed 5 bases, J shed 2 bases, and the junction held 10 bases outside the gene matches. Germline values: CDR1 MNHEY, CDR2 SVGEGT. As DNA, the CDR3 is TGTGCCAGCAGTCCTTTAGCGGGGGCCACTACCTACAATGAGCAGTTCTTC. Protein product: CASSPLAGATTYNEQFF.

This clonotype was counted ten times or more. This chain links TRBV10-1 with TRBJ1-1, with D possibly TRBD1 on 6 matching bases. Trimming shortened V by 6 bases and J by 11 bases, and 16 bases separated the two germline ends. The CDR3 has 12 residues. Germline V gene sequence: CDR1 WNHNN, CDR2 SYGVQD (reference sequence). CDR3 protein: CASSNGQRAAFF. The CDR3 nucleotides read TGCGCCAGCAGCAACGGACAGAGAGCGGCTTTCTTT.

The table lists this clonotype with a few counts. V and J are TRBV30 and TRBJ2-5; 14 bases agree with TRBD2. Trimming took 2 bases from V and 4 from J; bases not matched to a gene: 6. CDR1 and CDR2 from the germline V gene are GTSNPN and SVGIG (reference sequence). The CDR3 runs to 16 residues. CDR3 sequence reads: CAWSTGTSGRSETQYF. Written as DNA, the CDR3 is TGTGCCTGGAGTACCGGGACTAGCGGGAGATCAGAGACCCAGTACTTC. Supplemented by reference TRBV30 and TRBJ2-5, the full variable domain reads SQTIHQWPATLVQPVGSPLSLECTVEGTSNPNLYWYRQAAGRGLQLLFYSVGIGQISSEVPQNLSASRPQDRQFILSSKKLLLSDSGFYLCAWSTGTSGRSETQYFGPGTRLLVL.

V usage is TRBV10-3 and J usage is TRBJ2-5; D call uncertain. The CDR3 has 13 residues. Germline loops: CDR1 ENHRY, CDR2 SYGVKD. Between the trimmed V and J ends, which lost 4 bases and 2 bases, there was a span of 8 bases. In DNA form, the CDR3 reads TGTGCCATCAGTGTCAGAGAGCAAGAGACCCAGTACTTC. This sequence encodes CAISVREQETQYF.

V and J are TRBV27 and TRBJ2-7; TRBD1 agrees at 8 bases. The germline V gene encodes CDR1 MNHEY and CDR2 SMNVEV (reference sequence). The CDR3 is 15 amino acids. V shed 6 bases and J 6 bases; nucleotides not matched to a gene: 13. DNA for the CDR3: TGTGCCAGCAGACCCGGACAGGGCGGTGGTGGCGAGCAGTACTTC. It encodes CASRPGQGGGGEQYF.

There are a few counts of this clonotype. Its ends do not fully match the called genes, so a read error is possible. The V and J genes are TRBV7-7 and TRBJ2-2, with a weak D call TRBD2 (5 bases). The CDR3 has 15 residues. Germline CDR1 SSHAT, CDR2 FNYEAQ (reference sequence). The CDR3: CASSLASGNTGELFF. Here the CDR3 DNA reads TGTGCTAGCAGCTTAGCGTCAGGAAACACCGGGGAGCTGTTTTTT.

This clonotype was recorded a few times. This chain joins TRBV6-2 or TRBV6-3 and TRBJ1-1, with D maybe TRBD1 (5 bases). The CDR3 spans 13 residues. V lost 6 bases, J lost 4 bases, and 12 bases lay in between. Germline CDR1 is MNHEY and CDR2 is SVGEGT. CDR3 sequence: CASRGGTATEAFF. CDR3 in DNA: TGTGCCAGCAGGGGAGGGACGGCCACTGAAGCTTTCTTT.

This clonotype has just a few counts. The chain joins TRBV9 to TRBJ2-7; a possible D gene is TRBD1 (5 bases). CDR1 is SGDLS, CDR2 YYNGEE, per germline. This CDR3 is 14 amino acids long. Trimming took off 3 bases at V and 4 bases at J, with 14 bases between the two ends. CDR3 sequence: CASSGPSDSYEQYF. CDR3 DNA: TGTGCCAGCAGCGGCCCATCAGACAGTTACGAGCAGTACTTC.

The CDR3: CASSPLGSNTGELFF. DNA for the CDR3: TGTGCCAGCAGCCCCCTCGGTTCGAACACCGGGGAGCTGTTTTTT. The chain links TRBV12-3 or TRBV12-4 to TRBJ2-2; D ambiguous. Trimming cost V 6 bases and J 0 bases, with 11 bases left between them. CDR3 length equals 15 residues.